The 16 T cell receptor beta chains listed next were all sequenced from one sample in a study of shared clonotypes between healthy human individuals. Sequenced by immunoSEQ multiplex PCR; TCRdb stores in-frame clones only, minus some. The table includes 780,000 or so clones, 72% detected once. The sample was memory CD4+ T cells sorted from blood. The subset was: CD45RA-negative fraction. The source of these receptors is a woman in her 30s in good health.

The chain employs TRBV30 and TRBJ1-4; 7 bases line up with TRBD1. The length of the CDR3 is 14 residues. The V gene end was trimmed by 4 bases and the J gene end by 7 bases; junction bases not matched to a gene: 9. Germline V CDR1 and CDR2: GTSNPN, SVGIG (reference sequence). In DNA, the CDR3 is TGTGCCTGGAACATGGGACAGTACAGTGAAAAACTGTTTTTT. Protein product: CAWNMGQYSEKLFF.

This clone was detected once. The chain uses TRBV4-1 and TRBJ2-2; the match to TRBD2 covers 8 bases. Per germline, CDR1 MGHRA and CDR2 YSYEKL. The CDR3 is 17 amino acids. V gave up 2 bases and J gave up 3 bases; unmatched junction bases: 8. The CDR3 protein is CASSQFSAGGYTGELFF. CDR3 coding DNA: TGCGCCAGCAGCCAATTCAGCGCGGGAGGATACACCGGGGAGCTGTTTTTT.

The genes are TRBV30 and TRBJ2-6, with a weak D call TRBD2 (5 bases). The germline V and J ends were trimmed by 2 bases and 5 bases, with 16 bases remaining between them. CDR1 is GTSNPN, CDR2 SVGIG, per germline (reference sequence). There are 16 residues in the CDR3. This CDR3 reads CAWSTPRAGRANVLTF. The CDR3 nucleotides are TGTGCCTGGAGTACCCCTCGGGCCGGGAGGGCCAACGTCCTGACTTTC.

The chain carries TRBV5-4 and TRBJ2-2; D remains ambiguous. CDR1 is SGHNT, CDR2 YYREEE, per germline (reference sequence). This CDR3 comprises 17 residues. V was cut by 4 bases and J by 0 bases, with 16 bases left in between. CDR3 DNA: TGTGCCAGCAGCCCTTTGTCGGCTGAAGCGAACACCGGGGAGCTGTTTTTT. Residues: CASSPLSAEANTGELFF.

Of note for this clone: At the DNA level, this CDR3 is encoded by other sequences in the same sample as well. This chain joins TRBV5-1 and TRBJ1-4; D is unresolved. V lost 0 bases, J lost 5 bases, and 8 bases lay in between. Germline V CDR1 and CDR2: SGHRS, YFSETQ. The CDR3 has 14 residues. The CDR3 DNA is TGCGCCAGCAGCTTGGGAAGGACGAATGAAAAACTGTTTTTT. Encoded protein: CASSLGRTNEKLFF. Full variable domain (rest looked up from reference TRBV5-1 and TRBJ1-4): KAGVTQTPRYLIKTRGQQVTLSCSPISGHRSVSWYQQTPGQGLQFLFEYFSETQRNKGNFPGRFSGRQFSNSRSEMNVSTLELGDSALYLCASSLGRTNEKLFFGSGTQLSVL.

J is TRBJ1-3 and V is TRBV19; perhaps TRBD1 as D (6 bases). With 6 bases removed from V and 0 bases from J, the gap between germline ends came to 15 bases. There are 16 residues in the CDR3. In germline, CDR1 is LNHDA, CDR2 SQIVND (reference sequence). The CDR3 DNA follows: TGTGCCAGTAGCCGAGGACAGCCGAGCTCTGGAAACACCATATATTTT. The encoded protein is CASSRGQPSSGNTIYF.

The CDR3 loop is CASRGLAGETQYF. The CDR3, as DNA: TGCGCCAGCAGAGGACTAGCGGGAGAGACCCAGTACTTC. The V and J genes are TRBV5-1 and TRBJ2-5, with 11 nucleotides matching TRBD2. V was pared by 5 bases and J by 4 bases, with 1 base of the junction left unmatched. The length of the CDR3 is 13 residues. Germline lookup yields CDR1 SGHRS and CDR2 YFSETQ.

Details on this clone: This specimen includes other DNA sequences encoding the same CDR3. V gene TRBV27 combines with J gene TRBJ1-5; a possible D gene is TRBD1 (6 bases). V was shortened by 0 bases and J by 3 bases, with 9 bases between the two germline ends. Germline CDR1 and CDR2: MNHEY and SMNVEV (reference sequence). The CDR3 spans 15 residues. CDR3 nucleotides: TGTGCCAGCAGTTTATCCGGACAGATCAATCAGCCCCAGCATTTT. Its protein is CASSLSGQINQPQHF.

The chain employs TRBV29-1 and TRBJ1-5; D might be TRBD1 (5 bases). There are 13 residues in the CDR3. Germline-derived CDR1 and CDR2 are SQVTM and ANQGSEA. Trimming took off 4 bases at V and 1 base at J, with 8 bases between the two ends. As DNA, the CDR3 is TGCAGCGTTGGAGACAGCAGCAATCAGCCCCAGCATTTT. Encoded protein: CSVGDSSNQPQHF.

The chain carries TRBV28 and TRBJ2-7; 12 nucleotides match TRBD1. This CDR3 spans 16 amino acids. V lost 6 bases, J lost 6 bases, and 12 bases stayed unmatched. Germline values: CDR1 MDHEN, CDR2 SYDVKM. The CDR3 DNA reads TGTGCCAGCAGCCGACTCGGGACAGGGGGCGCGGGCGAGCAGTACTTC. Translating gives CASSRLGTGGAGEQYF.

This clone came up a few times. This chain uses TRBV7-3 with TRBJ2-2, with TRBD2 as a possible D gene (5 bases). Looked up from germline, CDR1 is SGHTA and CDR2 is FQGTGA. The V and J ends lost 5 bases and 7 bases respectively, with 5 bases between them. The CDR3 spans 11 residues. In DNA form, the CDR3 reads TGTGCCAGCAGCGGAGGCGGGGAGCTGTTTTTT. It encodes CASSGGGELFF.

The chain uses TRBV27 and TRBJ1-5, with TRBD1 as a possible D gene (5 bases). The germline CDR1 and CDR2 sequences are MNHEY and SMNVEV (reference sequence). V dropped 5 bases and J dropped 3 bases, with 20 bases sitting between them. This CDR3 spans 17 amino acids. The CDR3 sequence is CASSPWDGGSSNQPQHF. The CDR3 DNA reads TGTGCCAGCAGTCCGTGGGACGGCGGCTCCTCCAATCAGCCCCAGCATTTT.

The chain uses TRBV2 and TRBJ2-3; D is unclear. CDR1 is SNHLY and CDR2 is FYNNEI in the germline V gene. The V gene lost 3 bases and the J gene lost 8 bases, with 18 bases spanning the gap. This CDR3 has 15 residues. The CDR3 sequence is CASSDVAQPTATQYF. CDR3 nucleotide sequence: TGTGCCAGCAGTGATGTCGCGCAGCCGACCGCTACGCAGTATTTT.

This chain joins TRBV2 and TRBJ2-3, with 8 positions matching TRBD2. CDR1 and CDR2 (germline): SNHLY, FYNNEI. The ends lost 8 bases at V and 3 bases at J; junction bases unmatched: 7. The length of the CDR3 is 14 residues. The CDR3 DNA follows: TGTGCCAGCGGGGGACTAGGCTTGACAGATACGCAGTATTTT. Translation: CASGGLGLTDTQYF.

The count of this clone is one. The chain has TRBV2 and TRBJ2-1; 8 positions agree with TRBD2. J gave up 0 bases and V 4 bases, and 5 bases lay outside the gene matches. The CDR3 is 16 residues long. Germline assignment: CDR1 SNHLY and CDR2 FYNNEI. The CDR3 protein is CASSGSSGRSYNEQFF. CDR3 nucleotide sequence: TGTGCCAGCAGTGGCTCTAGCGGGCGCTCCTACAATGAGCAGTTCTTC.

The chain is built from TRBV9 and TRBJ2-2; D remains unclear. This CDR3 has 13 residues. The V end was cut by 4 bases, the J end by 6 bases, with 10 bases between. Looked up from germline, CDR1 is SGDLS and CDR2 is YYNGEE. The CDR3 DNA reads TGTGCCAGCAGCTTTGCCCCCGCCGGGGAGCTGTTTTTT. Its translation is CASSFAPAGELFF. Full variable domain (remainder filled in from reference TRBV9 and TRBJ2-2): DSGVTQTPKHLITATGQRVTLRCSPRSGDLSVYWYQQSLDQGLQFLIQYYNGEERAKGNILERFSAQQFPDLHSELNLSSLELGDSALYFCASSFAPAGELFFGEGSRLTVL.